The 19 T cell receptor beta chains below all came from one sample that was sequenced in a study of blood T cell repertoires in COVID-19 (TCRdb year 2020). The method was the immunoSEQ multiplex PCR assay. TCRdb stores this immuneACCESS table with in-frame sequences only. Part of the clones is absent; in the studies checked, under half of the shortfall reflects unresolved V genes, and no reason is known for the rest. The sample records approximately 120,000 clones, around 81% of which are singletons. 3.8% of the sample belongs to the ten largest clones. Sample: peripheral blood. These receptors were obtained from a woman aged 45-65 years with acute or convalescent COVID-19.

The rearrangement uses TRBV6-5 and TRBJ1-1, with 9 bases identical to TRBD1. CDR1 is MNHEY, CDR2 SVGAGI, per germline. This CDR3 has 15 residues. Trimming took 4 bases from V and 4 from J; bases not matched to a gene: 7. The CDR3 DNA is TGTGCCAGCAGTTCGACGACAGGGGGAGGCACTGAAGCTTTCTTT. Translation gives CASSSTTGGGTEAFF.

The rearrangement links TRBV7-8 to TRBJ1-1; D is unresolved. Per the germline V gene, CDR1 is SGHVS and CDR2 is FQNEAQ. The CDR3 runs 13 residues. Trimming stripped 4 bases from V and 4 bases from J, with 10 bases between. The CDR3 sequence is CASSSHPGTEAFF. CDR3 DNA sequence: TGTGCCAGCAGCTCCCACCCCGGCACTGAAGCTTTCTTT.

V usage is TRBV10-3 and J usage is TRBJ2-5; 7 bases are a match to TRBD2. V lost 2 bases and J lost 1; bases outside the gene matches: 1. The germline gives CDR1 ENHRY, CDR2 SYGVKD. The CDR3 spans 14 residues. As DNA, the CDR3 is TGTGCCATCAGTGAGGGCGGGAGCCAAGAGACCCAGTACTTC. Translation: CAISEGGSQETQYF.

The chain uses TRBV9 and TRBJ2-3; 13 bases match TRBD2. This CDR3 contains 15 residues. The V gene's germline CDR1 is SGDLS and CDR2 YYNGEE. V shed 2 bases and J 10 bases; nucleotides not matched to a gene: 7. DNA for the CDR3: TGTGCCAGCAGCGTTGCGGGACTAGCGGGATATGCGCAGTATTTT. Residues: CASSVAGLAGYAQYF.

This clone occurred many times. The chain uses TRBV6-4 and TRBJ2-2; TRBD2 agrees at 7 bases. Trimming at V came to 6 bases and at J to 4 bases, leaving 5 bases not matched to a gene. This CDR3 is 14 amino acids long. Germline values: CDR1 MRHNA, CDR2 SNTAGT. The CDR3 is CASSPGTTTGELFF. The CDR3 DNA reads as TGTGCCAGCAGCCCCGGGACTACCACCGGGGAGCTGTTTTTT.

The rearrangement links TRBV5-1 to TRBJ1-2; 7 bases agree with TRBD1. Trimming took 4 bases from V and 8 from J; bases not matched to a gene: 5. Germline assignment: CDR1 SGHRS and CDR2 YFSETQ. CDR3 length: 12 residues. The CDR3 region is CASSTQGNGYTF. The DNA for the CDR3 is TGCGCCAGCAGCACACAGGGGAACGGCTACACCTTC.

This clone was observed a handful of times. This chain links TRBV3-1 (or the pseudogene TRBV3-2) with TRBJ2-7; D is unresolved. Germline assignment: CDR1 LGHDT and CDR2 YNNKEL (reference sequence). Trimming left V 4 bases short and J 5 bases short, with 15 bases between. This CDR3 has 14 residues. The CDR3 is CASSPMGSYNEQYF. DNA of the CDR3: TGTGCCAGCAGCCCTATGGGCAGCTACAACGAGCAGTACTTC.

A single count supports this clone. J is TRBJ1-5 and V is TRBV19, with a possible D match to TRBD1 (5 bases). This CDR3 has 14 residues. CDR1 and CDR2 (germline): LNHDA, SQIVND (reference sequence). Between the trimmed V and J ends, which lost 6 bases and 6 bases, there was a span of 15 bases. In DNA, the CDR3 is TGTGCCAGTAGGGTCGGATCAGGGCGTCAGCCCCAGCATTTT. Translating gives CASRVGSGRQPQHF. The complete variable domain, with remaining parts taken from reference TRBV19 and TRBJ1-5, reads DGGITQSPKYLFRKEGQNVTLSCEQNLNHDAMYWYRQDPGQGLRLIYYSQIVNDFQKGDIAEGYSVSREKKESFPLTVTSAQKNPTAFYLCASRVGSGRQPQHFGDGTRLSIL.

The chain is built from TRBV6-5 and TRBJ1-1; 10 bases line up with TRBD1. Germline-derived CDR1 and CDR2 are MNHEY and SVGAGI. The CDR3 spans 15 residues. Trimming removed 8 bases from V and 0 bases from J; junction bases left unmatched: 6. The CDR3 loop is CASGWGQGMNTEAFF. In nucleotides, the CDR3 is TGTGCCAGCGGGTGGGGACAGGGGATGAACACTGAAGCTTTCTTT.

This clone showed up just once. This chain joins TRBV27 and TRBJ2-1, with 10 bases aligning to TRBD2. Trimming at V came to 6 bases and at J to 0 bases, leaving 11 bases not matched to a gene. The CDR3 has 18 amino acids. The germline gives CDR1 MNHEY, CDR2 SMNVEV (reference sequence). The CDR3 sequence: CASSFRYSGRSSYNEQFF. CDR3 coding DNA: TGTGCCAGCAGCTTCCGGTATAGCGGGAGGAGCTCCTACAATGAGCAGTTCTTC.

Details on this clone: A read error may account for a junction end that differs from germline. The chain links TRBV7-6 to TRBJ2-3; TRBD2 agrees at 12 bases. This CDR3 has 17 amino acids. Germline V lookup: CDR1 SGHVS, CDR2 FNYEAQ. CDR3 in amino acids: CAGSRLTSGSATDTQYF. The CDR3 nucleotides read TGTGCCGGCAGCCGACTGACTAGCGGGAGTGCCACAGATACGCAGTATTTT.

DNA for the CDR3: TGTGCCAGCAGTTTACACAGGGGGCTGGGCTATGGCTACACCTTC. This encodes CASSLHRGLGYGYTF. V gene TRBV27 combines with J gene TRBJ1-2; 9 bases align to TRBD1. J gave up 4 bases and V 2 bases, and 5 bases lay outside the gene matches. Germline CDR1 MNHEY, CDR2 SMNVEV (reference sequence). The CDR3 is 15 amino acids.

In its sample, this clone was seen a few times. The chain joins TRBV6-1 to TRBJ2-3; 7 positions agree with TRBD2. V shed 2 bases, J shed 3 bases, and the junction held 2 bases outside the gene matches. The length of the CDR3 is 14 residues. CDR1 and CDR2 (germline): MNHNS, SASEGT. CDR3 in amino acids: CASSERRETDTQYF. In nucleotides, the CDR3 is TGTGCCAGCAGTGAACGGCGGGAGACAGATACGCAGTATTTT.

The chain carries TRBV19 and TRBJ1-1, with no clear D. Germline loops: CDR1 LNHDA, CDR2 SQIVND (reference sequence). V was clipped by 4 bases and J by 3 bases, with 18 bases between them. The CDR3 contains 16 residues. The CDR3 loop reads CASSTRSELGDTEAFF. In DNA form, the CDR3 reads TGTGCCAGTAGTACTAGATCCGAACTGGGAGACACTGAAGCTTTCTTT.

The chain employs TRBV3-1 (or the pseudogene TRBV3-2) and TRBJ1-3; 7 bases align to TRBD1. The germline V gene has CDR1 LGHDT and CDR2 YNNKEL (reference sequence). The CDR3 spans 15 residues. Trimming at V came to 7 bases and at J to 1 base, leaving 7 bases not matched to a gene. CDR3 region: CASTPDRESGNTIYF. The CDR3 DNA follows: TGTGCCAGCACTCCAGACAGGGAATCTGGAAACACCATATATTTT.

The chain combines TRBV5-8 with TRBJ2-1; 10 nucleotides line up with TRBD1. Germline CDR1 reads SGHTS; CDR2 reads YDEGEE. The CDR3 length is 17 residues. J gave up 8 bases and V 5 bases, and 16 bases lay outside the gene matches. CDR3 in amino acids: CASRPGFDRGPADEQFF. CDR3 coding DNA: TGTGCCAGCAGACCAGGTTTTGACAGGGGGCCAGCGGATGAGCAGTTCTTC. Filled out from reference TRBV5-8 and TRBJ2-1, the complete variable domain reads EAGVTQSPTHLIKTRGQQATLRCSPISGHTSVYWYQQALGLGLQFLLWYDEGEERNRGNFPPRFSGRQFPNYSSELNVNALELEDSALYLCASRPGFDRGPADEQFFGPGTRLTVL.

The chain combines TRBV15 with TRBJ1-4; 9 nucleotides line up with TRBD1. Germline-derived CDR1 and CDR2 are LNHNV and YYDKDF (reference sequence). The CDR3 totals 16 residues. V gave up 3 bases and J gave up 8 bases; unmatched junction bases: 10. CDR3 region: CATSSPTGTGTEKLFF. The CDR3 DNA follows: TGTGCCACCAGCAGCCCTACCGGGACAGGGACAGAAAAACTGTTTTTT.

The V and J genes are TRBV19 and TRBJ2-5, with a weak D call TRBD1 (8 bases). The CDR3 has 17 amino acids. V was shortened by 5 bases and J by 1 base, with 20 bases between the two germline ends. Germline-derived CDR1 and CDR2 are LNHDA and SQIVND (reference sequence). The CDR3, as DNA: TGTGCCAGTAGTCCAAGAGGACAGGGAGGGTTCCAAGAGACCCAGTACTTC. Its protein product is CASSPRGQGGFQETQYF.

The chain combines TRBV6-6 with TRBJ1-1, with D uncertain. This CDR3 spans 14 amino acids. V dropped 1 base and J dropped 1 base, with 7 bases sitting between them. Germline-derived CDR1 and CDR2 are MNHNY and SVGAGI (reference sequence). Here the CDR3 reads CASSYLRENTEAFF. The DNA for the CDR3 is TGTGCCAGCAGTTACTTGAGAGAGAACACTGAAGCTTTCTTT.